This T cell receptor beta chain was sequenced in a study of identical twins. One entry per CDR3 protein, called by TCRdb with MiXCR from the 5' RACE reads. The sample yields 250,000 or so distinct CDR3 sequences, about 8% seen once. This clonotype has a handful of counts. The V end lost 0 bases, the J end lost 3 bases, and 12 bases lay between the germline ends. The CDR3 runs to 14 residues. Germline CDR1 DFQATT, CDR2 SNEGSKA (reference sequence). These data were also filed under a second study, of yellow fever vaccine responses in identical twins.

The chain couples TRBV20-1 to TRBJ2-7, with D perhaps TRBD1 (5 bases). This clonotype originated in a woman aged 18-30 years in good health. Sequenced: CD8+ T cells sorted from blood. The CDR3 protein is CSARDPTGIYEQYF. Written as DNA, the CDR3 is TGCAGTGCTAGAGATCCTACAGGTATCTACGAGCAGTACTTC.